This TCR beta chain derives from a study of blood T cell repertoires in COVID-19. This clone appeared once. Those enrolled in Seattle joined during active infection and were followed longitudinally afterward. This CDR3 has 13 amino acids. CDR1 is GTSNPN, CDR2 SVGIG, per germline (reference sequence). Losses at the gene ends were 5 bases for V and 4 bases for J; bases not matched to a gene: 5. Per the authors' pipeline: Counts of nucleated cells, estimated from reference gene primer amplification, were obtained. TCRdb's table, derived via immunoSEQ multiplex PCR, lists solely in-frame clones and lacks some. The V and J calls and the clone size are those of that table, but D and trimming were determined from the DNA. This sample has 200,000 or so clones, with more than 70% found just once.

The V and J genes are TRBV30 and TRBJ1-2; TRBD1 matches 9 bases. The receptor comes from a person aged 70 to 85 with COVID-19, enrolled during active disease. Material for sequencing was peripheral blood. DNA for the CDR3: TGTGCCTGGGGGACAGGGTTAGGCTATGGCTACACCTTC. Its translation: CAWGTGLGYGYTF.